Listed below are T cell receptor beta chains from one sample, sequenced in a study of neurological immune-mediated disorders. TCRdb fed the 5' RACE reads into MiXCR, producing one record per CDR3 protein. The repertoire holds 85,000 to 90,000 distinct CDR3 sequences, with approximately 4% as singletons. Material for sequencing was PBMCs. Receptors were obtained from a woman in her forties or fifties with multiple sclerosis. The CDR3 runs from the conserved cysteine through the conserved F or W. Fields, in order: V gene, D gene, J gene, clone size, CDR3 protein, CDR3 DNA. The D gene is left open where the match is weak. Not every row has a clone size; where given, it reads once, few, many or a size class.

V: TRBV18; D: NA; J: TRBJ1-1; size: few; CDR3: CASSPSGGWTEAFF; DNA: TGTGCCAGCTCCCCCTCCGGGGGCTGGACTGAAGCTTTCTTT
V: TRBV20-1; D: NA; J: TRBJ1-1; size: many; CDR3: CSARDPGVDTEAFF; DNA: TGCAGTGCTAGAGATCCAGGGGTTGACACTGAAGCTTTCTTT
V: TRBV20-1; D: TRBD2; J: TRBJ2-5; size: many; CDR3: CSAVLLAGGRETQYF; DNA: TGCAGTGCCGTCCTCTTAGCGGGGGGGCGTGAGACCCAGTACTTC
V: TRBV2; D: NA; J: TRBJ1-1; size: many; CDR3: CASRGPAVTEAFF; DNA: TGTGCCAGCAGGGGCCCGGCGGTCACTGAAGCTTTCTTT
V: TRBV7-6; D: TRBD1; J: TRBJ2-1; size: many; CDR3: CASSRTGQIIYNEQFF; DNA: TGTGCCAGCAGCCGGACGGGACAGATAATTTACAATGAGCAGTTCTTC
V: TRBV20-1; D: TRBD1; J: TRBJ2-7; size: many; CDR3: CSARDRGFYEQYF; DNA: TGCAGTGCTAGGGACAGGGGATTCTACGAGCAGTACTTC
V: TRBV11-2; D: NA; J: TRBJ2-7; size: many; CDR3: CASRALKSYEQYF; DNA: TGTGCCAGCCGGGCCCTTAAAAGCTACGAGCAGTACTTC
V: TRBV5-1; D: NA; J: TRBJ2-7; size: many; CDR3: CASSSGSGLEQYF; DNA: TGCGCCAGCAGCTCGGGCTCGGGCCTCGAGCAGTACTTC
V: TRBV5-1; D: TRBD2; J: TRBJ2-5; size: many; CDR3: CASSPAGGREETQYF; DNA: TGCGCCAGCAGCCCGGCGGGGGGGCGCGAAGAGACCCAGTACTTC
V: TRBV25-1; D: TRBD1; J: TRBJ2-7; size: few; CDR3: CASSERGQVSSF; DNA: TGTGCCAGCAGTGAACGAGGACAGGTCTCATCCTTC
V: TRBV20-1; D: TRBD1; J: TRBJ2-1; size: many; CDR3: CSARSGTGAGNEQFF; DNA: TGCAGTGCCAGATCCGGGACAGGGGCCGGCAATGAGCAGTTCTTC
V: TRBV7-2; D: NA; J: TRBJ1-1; size: NA; CDR3: CASTQPGIRHTEAFF; DNA: TGTGCCAGCACCCAACCGGGAATCAGGCACACTGAAGCTTTCTTT
V: TRBV25-1; D: NA; J: TRBJ1-2; size: many; CDR3: CASSEISGRGYTF; DNA: TGTGCCAGCAGTGAAATATCCGGGCGGGGCTACACCTTC
V: TRBV4-2; D: NA; J: TRBJ2-6; size: many; CDR3: CASSQEWGSGANVLTF; DNA: TGTGCCAGCAGCCAAGAATGGGGTTCTGGGGCCAACGTCCTGACTTTC
V: TRBV20-1; D: NA; J: TRBJ1-1; size: many; CDR3: CSARDRVRLNTEAFF; DNA: TGCAGTGCTAGAGATCGAGTCAGATTGAACACTGAAGCTTTCTTT
V: TRBV11-2; D: TRBD2; J: TRBJ2-1; size: many; CDR3: CASSWGLAGGSNEQFF; DNA: TGTGCCAGCAGCTGGGGACTAGCGGGGGGAAGCAATGAGCAGTTCTTC
V: TRBV14; D: NA; J: TRBJ2-3; size: many; CDR3: CASSQAGRTAQYF; DNA: TGTGCCAGCAGCCAGGCCGGAAGGACGGCGCAGTATTTT
V: TRBV7-8; D: TRBD1; J: TRBJ2-3; size: many; CDR3: CASSLDRGPPDTQYF; DNA: TGTGCCAGCAGCTTAGACAGGGGGCCCCCAGATACGCAGTATTTT
V: TRBV4-1; D: TRBD1; J: TRBJ2-5; size: many; CDR3: CASSQADRDQETQYF; DNA: TGCGCCAGCAGCCAGGCCGACAGGGACCAAGAGACCCAGTACTTC
V: TRBV5-1; D: NA; J: TRBJ2-7; size: many; CDR3: CASSLAGAPIGYEQYF; DNA: TGCGCCAGCAGCTTGGCCGGGGCCCCCATCGGCTACGAGCAGTACTTC
V: TRBV7-9; D: TRBD2; J: TRBJ2-5; size: many; CDR3: CASSKTSAETQYF; DNA: TGTGCCAGCAGCAAGACTAGCGCAGAGACCCAGTACTTC
V: TRBV6-5; D: NA; J: TRBJ2-3; size: many; CDR3: CASSKGVNTDTQYF; DNA: TGTGCCAGCAGTAAAGGGGTGAACACAGATACGCAGTATTTT
V: TRBV5-1; D: NA; J: TRBJ1-3; size: many; CDR3: CASSLAGNTIYF; DNA: TGCGCCAGCAGCTTGGCTGGAAACACCATATATTTT